The 30 T cell receptor beta chains reported below all come from one sample, sequenced in a study of glioma-infiltrating T cells after dendritic cell vaccination. Assay used: immunoSEQ multiplex PCR; TCRdb lists only in-frame clones, some missing. The sample carries about 92,000 clones, approximately 90% recorded once. This sample comprised blood, obtained before dendritic cell vaccination. These receptors were taken from a human donor with glioblastoma.

In DNA form, the CDR3 reads TGTGCCACCAGCAGAGATTACAGGGGCGACGAGCAGTACTTC. The encoded protein is CATSRDYRGDEQYF. The rearrangement uses TRBV15 and TRBJ2-7; 7 bases are a match to TRBD1. The CDR3 totals 14 residues. Germline lookup yields CDR1 LNHNV and CDR2 YYDKDF (reference sequence). With V trimmed by 0 bases and J by 5 bases, 4 bases remained unmatched.

CDR3 sequence: CASSQVSDTYEQYF. The CDR3, as DNA: TGTGCCAGCAGCCAAGTCTCAGACACCTACGAGCAGTACTTC. The gene calls are TRBV14 and TRBJ2-7; no clear D gene. Deletions cut 1 base from V and 2 bases from J, with 9 bases between. Germline values: CDR1 SGHDN, CDR2 FVKESK. The CDR3 sequence is 14 residues long.

J is TRBJ1-5 and V is TRBV2, with no clear D. The CDR3 spans 14 residues. Germline V gene lookup returns CDR1 SNHLY and CDR2 FYNNEI. V was cut by 3 bases and J by 7 bases, with 13 bases left in between. The DNA of the CDR3 is TGTGCCAGCAGTGACGGTACCAGAGCGCAGCCCCAGCATTTT. This encodes CASSDGTRAQPQHF.

This clone was detected once. The genes are TRBV4-3 and TRBJ2-7, with D unclear. Germline CDR1 is LGHNA and CDR2 is YSLEER. Trimming removed 1 base at V and 4 bases at J, with 17 bases between. CDR3 length equals 16 residues. The DNA of the CDR3 is TGCGCCAGCAGCCAAGTGCCTAGTCAAAAAGCTTACGAGCAGTACTTC. Residues: CASSQVPSQKAYEQYF.

The chain joins TRBV4-2 to TRBJ2-2; 8 nucleotides match TRBD1. The CDR3 contains 15 residues. V was pared by 4 bases and J by 6 bases, with 7 bases of the junction left unmatched. In germline, CDR1 is LGHNA, CDR2 YNFKEQ. CDR3 loop: CASSLMKQGAGELFF. CDR3 DNA sequence: TGTGCCAGCAGCCTAATGAAACAGGGGGCCGGGGAGCTGTTTTTT.

This clone was detected once. The chain carries TRBV28 and TRBJ2-7, with D tentatively TRBD1 (5 bases). Trimming pared 1 base from V and 13 bases from J, leaving 20 bases between. The CDR3 length is 14 residues. Germline CDR1 is MDHEN and CDR2 is SYDVKM. In DNA form, the CDR3 reads TGTGCCAGCAGTTTATTATCCCTCCAGGGAATTTCTTACTTC. Translated, it gives CASSLLSLQGISYF.

The V gene is TRBV2, the J gene TRBJ2-7, with 9 bases fitting TRBD1. The germline CDR1 and CDR2 sequences are SNHLY and FYNNEI. This CDR3 region has 14 residues. Germline trimming cut 4 bases from V and 7 bases from J; bases unmatched to any gene: 8. The CDR3 protein is CASSALQGAGEQYF. CDR3 sequence (DNA): TGTGCCAGCAGTGCTTTACAGGGGGCGGGGGAGCAGTACTTC.

The rearrangement uses TRBV28 and TRBJ2-5, with TRBD2 identical over 11 bases. V shed 6 bases, J shed 1 base, and the junction held 7 bases outside the gene matches. Per germline, CDR1 MDHEN and CDR2 SYDVKM. The CDR3 extends over 16 amino acids. Here the CDR3 reads CASSPFSGRAQETQYF. Here the CDR3 DNA reads TGTGCCAGCAGCCCTTTTAGCGGGAGGGCCCAAGAGACCCAGTACTTC.

V is TRBV27 and J is TRBJ1-2; TRBD1 matches 9 bases. Germline-derived CDR1 and CDR2 are MNHEY and SMNVEV (reference sequence). V lost 2 bases, J lost 5 bases, and 6 bases stayed unmatched. The CDR3 sequence is 15 residues long. The chain's CDR3 is CASSLRPGQGYGYTF. In DNA form, the CDR3 reads TGTGCCAGCAGTTTAAGACCGGGACAGGGATATGGCTACACCTTC.

This clone was detected only a few times. This chain links TRBV18 with TRBJ2-5, with a tentative D call TRBD2 (5 bases). This CDR3 is 13 amino acids long. Germline-derived CDR1 and CDR2 are KGHSH and LQKENI. V lost 1 base and J lost 2, with 5 bases in between. CDR3 in amino acids: CASSPRLQETQYF. The CDR3 nucleotides are TGTGCCAGCTCACCACGACTACAAGAGACCCAGTACTTC.

This sequence joins TRBV5-1 and TRBJ2-7; perhaps TRBD1 as D (5 bases). Germline CDR1 is SGHRS and CDR2 is YFSETQ. V lost 0 bases and J lost 2, with 12 bases in between. CDR3 length equals 15 residues. CDR3 in amino acids: CASSLGAGAAYEQYF. CDR3 nucleotides: TGCGCCAGCAGCTTGGGAGCTGGGGCTGCCTACGAGCAGTACTTC.

The V gene is TRBV11-3, the J gene TRBJ2-3; 11 bases are shared with TRBD1. This CDR3 has 15 amino acids. Per germline, CDR1 SGHNT and CDR2 YENEEA. The V segment lost 5 bases and the J segment 4 bases; nucleotides outside the gene matches: 5. The CDR3 region is CASSLGGQGADTQYF. CDR3 coding DNA: TGTGCCAGCAGCCTAGGGGGACAGGGGGCAGATACGCAGTATTTT.

This rearrangement joins TRBV6-1 to TRBJ2-7; D uncertain. From germline, CDR1 is MNHNS and CDR2 SASEGT. Trimming shortened V by 7 bases and J by 2 bases, and 12 bases separated the two germline ends. This CDR3 has 13 residues. The CDR3 loop is CASTQAWAYEQYF. The CDR3 DNA is TGTGCCAGCACGCAAGCGTGGGCCTACGAGCAGTACTTC.

The chain is built from TRBV7-2 and TRBJ2-2, with 9 bases matching TRBD1. The V segment lost 0 bases and the J segment 5 bases; nucleotides outside the gene matches: 7. Germline V CDR1 and CDR2: SGHTA, FQGNSA. The CDR3 length is 17 residues. The CDR3 loop is CASSLAGQGLITGELFF. As DNA, the CDR3 is TGTGCCAGCAGCTTAGCGGGACAGGGTTTAATAACCGGGGAGCTGTTTTTT.

This sequence joins TRBV2 and TRBJ2-2; TRBD2 aligns across 11 bases. The CDR3 consists of 15 residues. V lost 6 bases, J lost 6 bases, and 6 bases stayed unmatched. CDR1 SNHLY and CDR2 FYNNEI come from the germline V gene. This CDR3 reads CASSQTSGSPGELFF. The DNA of the CDR3 is TGTGCCAGCAGCCAAACTAGCGGGAGCCCCGGGGAGCTGTTTTTT.

Here the CDR3 reads CASSLGQGWTQYF. In nucleotides, the CDR3 is TGCGCCAGCAGCTTGGGACAGGGATGGACCCAGTACTTC. This chain connects TRBV5-1 to TRBJ2-5; 7 bases line up with TRBD1. Trimming cost V 0 bases and J 7 bases; bases outside gene matches: 3. The CDR3 consists of 13 residues. In germline, CDR1 is SGHRS, CDR2 YFSETQ. Full variable domain (outside the CDR3, taken from reference TRBV5-1 and TRBJ2-5): KAGVTQTPRYLIKTRGQQVTLSCSPISGHRSVSWYQQTPGQGLQFLFEYFSETQRNKGNFPGRFSGRQFSNSRSEMNVSTLELGDSALYLCASSLGQGWTQYFGPGTRLLVL.

This clone was found a few times. V usage is TRBV2 and J usage is TRBJ2-7, with D maybe TRBD2 (6 bases). From germline, CDR1 is SNHLY and CDR2 FYNNEI. Trimming took 7 bases from V and 9 from J, leaving 16 bases between them. This CDR3 is built from 12 residues. The chain's CDR3 is CASTMGTQGQYF. CDR3 DNA: TGTGCCAGCACCATGGGGACTCAAGGGCAGTACTTC.

J is TRBJ1-5 and V is TRBV19; the D gene is possibly TRBD1 (5 bases). This CDR3 region has 18 residues. V was cut by 7 bases and J by 5 bases, with 27 bases left in between. From germline, CDR1 is LNHDA and CDR2 SQIVND (reference sequence). This CDR3 reads CASKPVTGLVGGYQPQHF. The CDR3 coding sequence is TGTGCCAGTAAGCCGGTAACAGGTTTGGTTGGGGGGTATCAGCCCCAGCATTTT.

J is TRBJ2-7 and V is TRBV5-4; 10 bases map to TRBD1. The CDR3 has 15 residues. Germline V CDR1 and CDR2: SGHNT, YYREEE (reference sequence). V gave up 4 bases and J gave up 4 bases; unmatched junction bases: 8. CDR3 sequence (DNA): TGTGCCAGCAGCCATCCGGGACAGGGGATATACGAGCAGTACTTC. This gives the protein CASSHPGQGIYEQYF.

Concerning this clone itself: Other DNA sequences in this specimen translate into the identical CDR3. The V and J genes are TRBV7-9 and TRBJ1-1, with D possibly matching TRBD1 (6 bases). In germline, CDR1 is SEHNR, CDR2 FQNEAQ (reference sequence). The CDR3 spans 15 residues. V lost 1 base to trimming and J lost 0 bases, with 9 bases between them. DNA of the CDR3: TGTGCCAGCAGCTTAGTTGGGGGCATGAACACTGAAGCTTTCTTT. It specifies CASSLVGGMNTEAFF.

The chain couples TRBV9 to TRBJ1-5; D gene unclear. CDR1 is SGDLS and CDR2 is YYNGEE in the germline V gene. V was shortened by 0 bases and J by 6 bases, with 16 bases between the two germline ends. The CDR3 consists of 16 residues. CDR3: CASSVGGSLGGQPQHF. The DNA of the CDR3 is TGTGCCAGCAGCGTAGGAGGTAGTCTTGGAGGTCAGCCCCAGCATTTT.

This chain uses TRBV2 with TRBJ1-5; a possible D gene is TRBD1 (5 bases). V was trimmed by 7 bases and J by 5 bases, leaving 21 bases between them. Germline CDR1 is SNHLY and CDR2 is FYNNEI. The CDR3 length is 16 residues. The CDR3 coding sequence is TGTGCCAGCACCCCCGGGTCGGACATACAATATCAGCCCCAGCATTTT. Translation: CASTPGSDIQYQPQHF.

This clone appeared once. The CDR3 nucleotides are TGTGCCAGCAGTGAATGGAAAAACCGAGGAGACACCATATATTTT. Translated: CASSEWKNRGDTIYF. V and J are TRBV25-1 and TRBJ1-3, with D unclear. The V and J ends lost 1 base and 8 bases respectively, with 15 bases between them. Germline CDR1 reads MGHDK; CDR2 reads SYGVNS. The length of the CDR3 is 15 residues. Complete variable domain (other parts from reference TRBV25-1 and TRBJ1-3): EADIYQTPRYLVIGTGKKITLECSQTMGHDKMYWYQQDPGMELHLIHYSYGVNSTEKGDLSSESTVSRIRTEHFPLTLESARPSHTSQYLCASSEWKNRGDTIYFGEGSWLTVV.

The CDR3 nucleotides read TGCAGCGCCTTACAGTCTAACTATGGCTACACCTTC. Translated, it gives CSALQSNYGYTF. This chain joins TRBV29-1 and TRBJ1-2; D is unresolved. The CDR3 has 12 amino acids. CDR1 is SQVTM, CDR2 ANQGSEA, per germline. V lost 7 bases to trimming and J lost 0 bases, with 9 bases between them.

The V gene is TRBV7-2, the J gene TRBJ2-3; the D is unclear. Germline CDR1 reads SGHTA; CDR2 reads FQGNSA. There are 14 residues in the CDR3. V was shortened by 0 bases and J by 7 bases, with 11 bases between the two germline ends. The CDR3 region is CASSLASVENTQYF. The CDR3, as DNA: TGTGCCAGCAGCTTAGCTTCGGTGGAGAATACGCAGTATTTT.

The chain uses TRBV5-1 and TRBJ2-6; D gene uncertain. The V end lost 1 base, the J end lost 2 bases, and 4 bases lay between the germline ends. This CDR3 region has 14 residues. Germline CDR1 and CDR2: SGHRS and YFSETQ. The CDR3 here is CASSLTAGANVLTF. CDR3 DNA: TGCGCCAGCAGCTTGACTGCTGGGGCCAACGTCCTGACTTTC.

The chain links TRBV6-5 to TRBJ1-1, with unresolved D. Germline-derived CDR1 and CDR2 are MNHEY and SVGAGI. CDR3 length: 12 amino acids. V was shortened by 4 bases and J by 4 bases, with 7 bases between the two germline ends. CDR3 in DNA: TGTGCCAGCAGTTCCACAACCACTGAAGCTTTCTTT. Residues: CASSSTTTEAFF.

The rearrangement links TRBV7-2 to TRBJ2-2; D possibly corresponds to TRBD2 (8 bases). V gave up 3 bases and J gave up 7 bases, with 15 bases separating them. The CDR3 totals 15 residues. Germline values: CDR1 SGHTA, CDR2 FQGNSA. The CDR3 region is CASSFAGGQVGELFF. Here the CDR3 DNA reads TGTGCCAGCAGCTTCGCGGGAGGACAGGTCGGGGAGCTGTTTTTT.

This clone has just one count. The CDR3: CASSPRENEKLFF. Here the CDR3 DNA reads TGTGCCAGCTCACCACGAGAAAATGAAAAACTGTTTTTT. J is TRBJ1-4 and V is TRBV18, with unresolved D. CDR3 size: 13 residues. Germline values: CDR1 KGHSH, CDR2 LQKENI. V lost 1 base to trimming and J lost 5 bases, with 5 bases between them.

The chain is built from TRBV6-5 and TRBJ2-3; weak D call: TRBD2 (6 bases). This CDR3 region has 15 residues. The V and J ends lost 0 bases and 2 bases respectively, with 9 bases between them. Germline CDR1 reads MNHEY; CDR2 reads SVGAGI. In DNA, the CDR3 is TGTGCCAGCAGTTACTCGACTAGGGTCACAGATACGCAGTATTTT. Translated: CASSYSTRVTDTQYF.